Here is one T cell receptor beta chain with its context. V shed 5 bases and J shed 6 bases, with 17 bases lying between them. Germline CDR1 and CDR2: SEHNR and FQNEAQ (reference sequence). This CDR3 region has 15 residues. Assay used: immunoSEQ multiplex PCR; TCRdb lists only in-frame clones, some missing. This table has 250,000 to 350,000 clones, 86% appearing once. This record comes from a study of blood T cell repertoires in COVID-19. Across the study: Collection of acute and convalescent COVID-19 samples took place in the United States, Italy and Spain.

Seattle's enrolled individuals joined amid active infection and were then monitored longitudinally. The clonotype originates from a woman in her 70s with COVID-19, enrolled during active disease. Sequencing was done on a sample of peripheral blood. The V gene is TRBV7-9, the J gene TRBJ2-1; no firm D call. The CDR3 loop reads CASSPLVPRGNEQFF. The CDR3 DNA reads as TGTGCCAGCAGCCCTCTAGTTCCACGAGGCAATGAGCAGTTCTTC.